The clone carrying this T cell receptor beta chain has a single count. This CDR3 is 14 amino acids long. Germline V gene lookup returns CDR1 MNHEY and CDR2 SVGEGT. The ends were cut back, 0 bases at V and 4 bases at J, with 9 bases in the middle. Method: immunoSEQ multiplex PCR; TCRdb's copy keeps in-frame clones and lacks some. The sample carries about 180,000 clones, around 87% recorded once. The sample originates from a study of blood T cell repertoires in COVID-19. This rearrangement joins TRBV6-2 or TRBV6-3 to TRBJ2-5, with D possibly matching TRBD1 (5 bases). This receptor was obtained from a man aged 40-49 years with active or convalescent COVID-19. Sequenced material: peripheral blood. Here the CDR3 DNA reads TGTGCCAGCAGTTACTCGAACAGGCGAGAGACCCAGTACTTC. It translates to CASSYSNRRETQYF.